This T cell receptor (beta chain) derives from a study of regulatory T cells in long-lasting Graves disease. Study-level points and caveats: Persistent disease was associated with favored TRBV28 usage and with favored use of TRBJ1-2 and TRBJ2-5.

Time point reported: persistent/refractory GD, antithyroid drugs over 5 years with positive TRAb. After RNA was extracted from PBMCs, the TCR library was made from it. American Thyroid Association guidelines defined Graves' disease diagnosis. Combining iRepertoire HTBI primers with Arm-PCR of CDR3 regions, the authors built TCR beta libraries. In the source study's methods: Analysis of the samples identified approximately 63 TRBV and 13 to 15 TRBJ segments. TCRdb recomputed calls from the multiplex PCR reads with MiXCR, one row per CDR3 protein. These V and J calls derive from TCRdb rather than the authors' analysis. The sample shows 390,000 or so distinct CDR3 sequences, approximately 25% of them seen only once. There are a few counts of this clonotype. As yet, its antigen is unknown. Between the trimmed V and J ends, which lost 1 base and 6 bases, there was a span of 28 bases. The CDR3 consists of 18 residues. Germline assignment: CDR1 DFQATT and CDR2 SNEGSKA (reference sequence).

This specimen was peripheral blood mononuclear cells (PBMCs), taken when the disease was refractory, from a patient treated with antithyroid drugs. The receptor was derived from a woman in her forties with Graves disease. This rearrangement joins TRBV20-1 to TRBJ2-7; perhaps D is TRBD1 or TRBD2 (8 bases each). DNA for the CDR3: TGCAGTGCTAGAGCCTACCCAACAGGGGGGACTAGGGAACGCGAGCAGTACTTC. This codes for CSARAYPTGGTREREQYF.